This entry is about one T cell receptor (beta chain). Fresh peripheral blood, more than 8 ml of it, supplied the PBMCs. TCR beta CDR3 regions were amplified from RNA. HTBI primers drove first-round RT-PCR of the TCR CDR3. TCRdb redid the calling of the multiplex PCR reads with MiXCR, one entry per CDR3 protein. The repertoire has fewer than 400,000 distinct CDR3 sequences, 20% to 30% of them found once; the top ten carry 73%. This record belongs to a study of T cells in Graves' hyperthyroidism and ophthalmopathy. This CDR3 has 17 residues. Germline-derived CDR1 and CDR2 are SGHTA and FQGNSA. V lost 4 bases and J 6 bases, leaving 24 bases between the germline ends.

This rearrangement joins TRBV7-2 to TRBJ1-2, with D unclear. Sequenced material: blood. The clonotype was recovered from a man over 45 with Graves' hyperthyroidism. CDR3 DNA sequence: TGTGCCAGCAGCTGGTCCAGTAAATTTTCCCCAAGCGATGGCTACACCTTC. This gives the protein CASSWSSKFSPSDGYTF.